The rows below give T cell receptor beta chains drawn from one sample of a study of blood T cell repertoires in COVID-19. Clones were read by immunoSEQ multiplex PCR, and TCRdb kept only the in-frame ones, dropping some. The sample contains around 250,000 clones, 75% to 90% of which appear only once. Sequenced sample: peripheral blood. The receptors were sampled from a man in his fifties or sixties who had recovered from COVID-19. Each CDR3 is given with its conserved first and last residue. A D gene is named only where the DNA matches it firmly. Clone size appears in some rows only: once, few, many, or a class for an expanded clone.

NA,TRBJ2-7,TRBV19,NA,13,TGTGCCAGTAGTATAGCAGGGCTTTCCGAGCAGTACTTC,CASSIAGLSEQYF
TRBD2,TRBJ2-1,TRBV28,NA,16,TGTGCCAGCAGTTTAAACGGCGGGGGGGCCTCCAATGAGCAGTTCTTC,CASSLNGGGASNEQFF
TRBD1,TRBJ1-1,TRBV7-9,NA,14,TGTGCCAGCAGCTTCACAGGGGGAGGCACTGAAGCTTTCTTT,CASSFTGGGTEAFF
NA,TRBJ2-2,TRBV19,NA,15,TGTGCCAGTAGTATCGGTGCACGGAACACCGGGGAGCTGTTTTTT,CASSIGARNTGELFF
NA,TRBJ2-2,TRBV4-1,NA,15,TGCGCCAGCAGCCAAGAACTAGCCAAGACCGGGGAGCTGTTTTTT,CASSQELAKTGELFF
TRBD2,TRBJ2-3,TRBV20-1,NA,15,TGCAGTGCTAGTTTGTCTAGCGGGAGGACAGATACGCAGTATTTT,CSASLSSGRTDTQYF
TRBD2,TRBJ2-4,TRBV27,NA,15,TGTGCCAGCAGGACAGCGGGAGAGTCCAAAAACATTCAGTACTTC,CASRTAGESKNIQYF
NA,TRBJ2-7,TRBV12-3/TRBV12-4,NA,13,TGTGCCAGCAGTTTAATCGTTTCCCACGAGCAGTACTTC,CASSLIVSHEQYF
NA,TRBJ2-3,TRBV11-3,NA,16,TGTGCCAGCAGCCATTCCGGACAGACTGGCACAGATACGCAGTATTTT,CASSHSGQTGTDTQYF
TRBD1,TRBJ2-1,TRBV19,NA,22,TGTGCCAGTAGTATATTTGGATTTCAGGGGGCCCTGCTACGGAAACTCAACGATGAGCAGTTCTTC,CASSIFGFQGALLRKLNDEQFF
TRBD2,TRBJ2-5,TRBV2,NA,15,TGTGCCAGCAGTAGGCTAGCGGGGCTTAAAGAGACCCAGTACTTC,CASSRLAGLKETQYF
NA,TRBJ1-6,TRBV9,once,15,TGTGCCAGCAGCCCGAGGGGGGGCAGATTGGCACCCCTCCACTTT,CASSPRGGRLAPLHF
NA,TRBJ2-1,TRBV6-4,NA,15,TGTGCCAGCAGCACATTAGCGAACTCCTACAATGAGCAGTTCTTC,CASSTLANSYNEQFF
TRBD2,TRBJ2-1,TRBV28,NA,16,TGTGCCAGCAGACGCGGCCGACTAGCGGGAGGAGCTGAGCAGTTCTTC,CASRRGRLAGGAEQFF
TRBD1,TRBJ2-7,TRBV19,NA,12,TGTGCCAGCGGGGACAGGGATTACGAGCAGTACTTC,CASGDRDYEQYF
TRBD1,TRBJ1-5,TRBV6-2/TRBV6-3,NA,16,TGTGCCAGCAGTCCACAGGGGGCTCTCCGGGGTCAGCCCCAGCATTTT,CASSPQGALRGQPQHF
NA,TRBJ2-4,TRBV28,NA,15,TGTGCCAGCAGTTTAGTTGACAGGGGAGGGAACATTCAGTACTTC,CASSLVDRGGNIQYF
TRBD1,TRBJ1-1,TRBV12-3/TRBV12-4,NA,13,TGTGCCAGCAGTTTCGGGCGACAGGGGGAGGCTTTCTTT,CASSFGRQGEAFF
NA,TRBJ2-5,TRBV9,NA,12,TGTGCCAGCAGCGTAACTGGAGAGACCCAGTACTTC,CASSVTGETQYF
NA,TRBJ2-7,TRBV6-5,NA,12,TGTGCCAGCAGAACAGGGCTCTACGAGCAGTACTTC,CASRTGLYEQYF
TRBD2,TRBJ2-1,TRBV4-1,NA,14,TGCGCCAGCAGCCACCAGGGACTAGCGCATGAGCAGTTCTTC,CASSHQGLAHEQFF
TRBD2,TRBJ2-1,TRBV3-1/TRBV3-2,NA,16,TGTGCCAGCAGCCAAGACCTAGCGGGGGGCAGTAATGAGCAGTTCTTC,CASSQDLAGGSNEQFF
NA,TRBJ1-5,TRBV3-1/TRBV3-2,NA,13,TGTGCCAGCAGCCAAGGCGGTTATCAGCCCCAGCATTTT,CASSQGGYQPQHF
NA,TRBJ1-4,TRBV29-1,NA,11,TGCAGGGCTGATTGGGGCGAAAAACTGTTTTTT,CRADWGEKLFF
NA,TRBJ1-3,TRBV5-6,few,18,TGTGCCAGCAGCTTATCCCCCTTCCGCGCGGGTTCTGGAAACACCATATATTTT,CASSLSPFRAGSGNTIYF
TRBD1,TRBJ2-1,TRBV5-1,few,13,TGCGCCAGCAGCGCCCACAGGGGTCATGAGCAGTTCTTC,CASSAHRGHEQFF
NA,TRBJ2-2,TRBV15,NA,15,TGTGCCACCAGCAGAGATAGGCGGGTAGCCGGGGAGCTGTTTTTT,CATSRDRRVAGELFF